Given below is one T cell receptor (beta chain) in context. No antigen is known for it. Other DNA variants within this sample encode the same CDR3. The CDR3 is 11 amino acids. V lost 2 bases to trimming and J lost 7 bases, with 4 bases between them. CDR1 is SGDLS, CDR2 YYNGEE, per germline. This entry belongs to a study of shared clonotypes between healthy human individuals. Study findings and constraints: When compared with the clonotypes that were shared by all four sorted-subset donors, the non-shared clonotypes turned out to have lower generation probabilities.

Clones were read by immunoSEQ multiplex PCR, and TCRdb kept only the in-frame ones, dropping some. The data show over a million clones, with about 75% seen just once and 1.4% held by the top ten. This chain joins TRBV9 and TRBJ2-1; D ambiguous. Sequencing was carried out using memory CD4+ T cells sorted from blood. Subset meaning: CD45RA-negative fraction. The sequence was obtained from a man between 18 and 35 years old in good health. This CDR3 is CASSVLNEQFF. Written as DNA, the CDR3 is TGTGCCAGCAGCGTTCTGAATGAGCAGTTCTTC.